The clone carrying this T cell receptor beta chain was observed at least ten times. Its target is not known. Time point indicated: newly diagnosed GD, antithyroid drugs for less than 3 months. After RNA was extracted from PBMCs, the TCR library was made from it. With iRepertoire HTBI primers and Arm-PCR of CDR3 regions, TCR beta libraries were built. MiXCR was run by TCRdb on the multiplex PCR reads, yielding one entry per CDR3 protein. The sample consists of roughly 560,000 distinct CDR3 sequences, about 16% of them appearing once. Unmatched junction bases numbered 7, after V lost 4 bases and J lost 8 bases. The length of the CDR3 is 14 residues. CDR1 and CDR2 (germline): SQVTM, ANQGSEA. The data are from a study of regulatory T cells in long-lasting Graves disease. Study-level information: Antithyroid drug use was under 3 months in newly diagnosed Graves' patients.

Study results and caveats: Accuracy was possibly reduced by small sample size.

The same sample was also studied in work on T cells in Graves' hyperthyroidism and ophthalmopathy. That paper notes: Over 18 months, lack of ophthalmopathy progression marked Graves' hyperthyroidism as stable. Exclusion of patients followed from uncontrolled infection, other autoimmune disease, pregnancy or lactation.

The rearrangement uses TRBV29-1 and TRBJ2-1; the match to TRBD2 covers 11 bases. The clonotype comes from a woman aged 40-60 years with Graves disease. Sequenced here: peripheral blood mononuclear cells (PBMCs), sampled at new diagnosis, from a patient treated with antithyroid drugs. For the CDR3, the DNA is TGCAGCGTTGGGGCTAGCGGGGGGACACATGAGCAGTTCTTC. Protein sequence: CSVGASGGTHEQFF.